This TCR beta chain was captured in a study of T-cell reconstitution after alpha-beta-depleted transplantation in children. Findings and caveats of the study: T-cell counts and diversity at one year following transplant were attributed mainly to newly produced T cells. Some patients' high day-60 TCRbeta diversity was traced to surviving recipient T cells and thymic progenitors.

For TCRbeta, the library was prepared with unique molecular identifiers. A single record per CDR3 protein comes from TCRdb applying MiXCR to the PCR reads. The data hold about 97,000 distinct CDR3 sequences, with around 5.9% observed a single time. This CDR3 is built from 13 residues. Looked up from germline, CDR1 is SGHTA and CDR2 is FQGNSA. With 2 bases removed from V and 7 bases from J, the gap between germline ends came to 11 bases. The table lists this clonotype with many counts. What it binds is unknown. The chain employs TRBV7-2 and TRBJ1-2; D remains ambiguous. This clonotype was obtained from a female patient under 10 years old who had a stem cell transplant for Fanconi anemia, so the T cells may come from the graft donor. Sequences were derived from PBMCs, mostly from graft donor cells, sampled 60 days after TCRalphabeta/CD19-depleted stem cell transplant. CDR3 coding DNA: TGTGCCAGCAGCTTATTGGGAGGAAGTGGCTACACCTTC. It yields the protein CASSLLGGSGYTF. Combining the CDR3 with reference TRBV7-2 and TRBJ1-2 gives the whole variable domain GAGVSQSPSNKVTEKGKDVELRCDPISGHTALYWYRQSLGQGLEFLIYFQGNSAPDKSGLPSDRFSAERTGGSVSTLTIQRTQQEDSAVYLCASSLLGGSGYTFGSGTRLTVV.